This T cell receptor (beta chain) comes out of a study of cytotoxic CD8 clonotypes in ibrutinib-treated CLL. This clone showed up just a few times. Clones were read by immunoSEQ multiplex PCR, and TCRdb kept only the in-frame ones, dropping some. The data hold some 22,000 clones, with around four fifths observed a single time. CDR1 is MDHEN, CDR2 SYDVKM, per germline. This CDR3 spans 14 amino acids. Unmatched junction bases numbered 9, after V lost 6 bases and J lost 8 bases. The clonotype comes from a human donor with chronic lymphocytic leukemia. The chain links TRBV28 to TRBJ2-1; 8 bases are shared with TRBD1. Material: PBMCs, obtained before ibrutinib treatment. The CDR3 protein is CASSPQGDGHEQFF. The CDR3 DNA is TGTGCCAGCAGCCCACAGGGGGATGGCCATGAGCAGTTCTTC.